This TCR beta chain was obtained from a study of Ad26.COV2.S vaccination and SARS-CoV-2 variants. Study in general: Doses of Ad26.COV2.S were injected into muscle once or twice, 56 days apart.

Assay: immunoSEQ multiplex PCR; the TCRdb copy retains only in-frame clones and omits some. The sample comprises roughly 400,000 clones, 90% of which are singletons, and under 4.5% rests with the top ten. Treatment denoted: around 19 received Ad26.COV2.S at low or high dose, single or two shots; 5 received placebo; per-sample allocation not given. Sampling was done on day 63 after the first vaccine or placebo injection. Germline V CDR1 and CDR2: SGHVS, FNYEAQ. Germline trimming cut 5 bases from V and 4 bases from J; bases unmatched to any gene: 6. This CDR3 is built from 15 residues. The source is a person between 18 and 65 years old who received the Ad26.COV2.S COVID-19 vaccine or a placebo. The gene calls are TRBV7-6 and TRBJ2-1; 9 bases match TRBD1. Sequences were derived from peripheral blood, sampled in a trial of Ad26.COV2.S vaccine versus placebo. CDR3 protein: CASSTGTGYYNEQFF. Written as DNA, the CDR3 is TGTGCCAGCAGCACCGGGACAGGGTATTACAATGAGCAGTTCTTC.